One T cell receptor (beta chain) is described in this entry. The record originates from a study of CD8+ T cells in alopecia areata. V was clipped by 6 bases and J by 5 bases; unmatched bases: 4. The CDR3 spans 13 residues. The germline gives CDR1 SGDLS, CDR2 YYNGEE. As part of sample collection, lesional scalp punch biopsies and peripheral blood were taken from alopecia areata patients. The authors extracted RNA and reverse transcribed it into cDNA as the sequencing template. This table comes from immunoSEQ multiplex PCR, and its TCRdb copy is limited to in-frame clones, with some not included. The sample shows 7,500 to 10,000 clones, 67% of them seen only once.

This sequence was found in a human donor with alopecia areata. This sequence joins TRBV9 and TRBJ2-1, with 8 bases identical to TRBD2. Sequenced sample: skin. The chain's CDR3 is CASKAGDNNEQFF. The CDR3 DNA reads TGTGCCAGCAAAGCGGGAGATAACAATGAGCAGTTCTTC.